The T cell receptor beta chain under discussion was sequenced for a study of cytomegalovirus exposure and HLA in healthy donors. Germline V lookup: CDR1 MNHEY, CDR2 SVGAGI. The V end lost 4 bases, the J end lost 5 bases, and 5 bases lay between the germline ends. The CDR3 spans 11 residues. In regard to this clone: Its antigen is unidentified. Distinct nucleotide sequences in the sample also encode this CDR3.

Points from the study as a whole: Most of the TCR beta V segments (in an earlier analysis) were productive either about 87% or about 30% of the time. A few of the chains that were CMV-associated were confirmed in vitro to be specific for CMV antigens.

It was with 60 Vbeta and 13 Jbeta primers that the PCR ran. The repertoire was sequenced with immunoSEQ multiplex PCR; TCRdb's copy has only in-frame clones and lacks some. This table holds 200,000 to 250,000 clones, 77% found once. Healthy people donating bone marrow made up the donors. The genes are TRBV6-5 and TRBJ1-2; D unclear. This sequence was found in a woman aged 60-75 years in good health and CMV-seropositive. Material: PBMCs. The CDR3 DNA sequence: TGTGCCAGCAGTTCCACTTATGGCTACACCTTC. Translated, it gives CASSSTYGYTF.